The next 15 T cell receptor beta chains were all read from a single sample in a study of human T cells and chemical hapten exposure. The library put unique molecular identifiers onto individual cDNA molecules. From the reads, TCRdb called clonotypes with MiXCR, one entry per CDR3 protein. This sample has 2,500 to 3,000 distinct CDR3 sequences, with around 46% found just once. Specified treatment: therapeutic diphenylcyclopropenone sensitization with weekly scalp DPC. The material sequenced was whole blood, taken before DPC sensitization or 2, 6, or about 24 weeks after (not recorded which). Receptor source: an adult with alopecia areata. Some clones in this sample may be carry-over from other donors' samples. This table probably holds off-target reads from a library built for another chain.

The V gene is TRBV20-1, the J gene TRBJ2-1; tentatively, D is TRBD1 or TRBD2 (5 bases each). The CDR3 is 12 amino acids. From germline, CDR1 is DFQATT and CDR2 SNEGSKA (reference sequence). V lost 6 bases to trimming and J lost 6 bases, with 12 bases between them. Here the CDR3 DNA reads TGCAGTGCCGGGGACGATAGCAATGAGCAGTTCTTC. Its translation is CSAGDDSNEQFF.

The chain joins TRBV7-3 to TRBJ2-7; 9 bases align to TRBD2. This CDR3 comprises 14 residues. With V trimmed by 0 bases and J by 4 bases, 1 base remained unmatched. Germline V lookup: CDR1 SGHTA, CDR2 FQGTGA. The CDR3 DNA follows: TGTGCCAGCAGCTTAACTAGCGGGAGTTACGAGCAGTACTTC. Residues: CASSLTSGSYEQYF.

This clonotype was detected a few times. This chain connects TRBV29-1 to TRBJ2-3; a possible D gene is TRBD2 (5 bases). V dropped 4 bases and J dropped 0 bases, with 11 bases sitting between them. CDR1 is SQVTM and CDR2 is ANQGSEA in the germline V gene. The CDR3 is 14 amino acids. In DNA form, the CDR3 reads TGCAGCGTTGGCGTCTCTAGCAGCACAGATACGCAGTATTTT. As protein: CSVGVSSSTDTQYF.

The chain links TRBV14 to TRBJ2-7; TRBD1 aligns across 11 bases. The trim removed 1 base at V and 10 bases at J, leaving 6 bases unmatched. Germline V lookup: CDR1 SGHDN, CDR2 FVKESK. The CDR3 extends over 14 amino acids. The CDR3: CASSQARTGGPQYF. The CDR3, as DNA: TGTGCCAGCAGCCAAGCCCGGACAGGGGGCCCCCAGTACTTC.

The V and J genes are TRBV7-8 and TRBJ2-3, with 7 bases fitting TRBD2. CDR3 length: 19 residues. Germline loops: CDR1 SGHVS, CDR2 FQNEAQ. V shed 3 bases, J shed 0 bases, and the junction held 15 bases outside the gene matches. CDR3 nucleotides: TGTGCCAGCAGCTTGCCGGGCGGGAGTGAGGCCACCAGCACAGATACGCAGTATTTT. It translates to CASSLPGGSEATSTDTQYF. The full variable domain, its missing parts supplied by reference TRBV7-8 and TRBJ2-3, is GAGVSQSPRYKVAKRGQDVALRCDPISGHVSLFWYQQALGQGPEFLTYFQNEAQLDKSGLPSDRFFAERPEGSVSTLKIQRTQQEDSAVYLCASSLPGGSEATSTDTQYFGPGTRLTVL.

The rearrangement uses TRBV20-1 and TRBJ2-5, with D possibly being TRBD1 (6 bases). V was trimmed by 5 bases and J by 5 bases, leaving 12 bases between them. The V gene's germline CDR1 is DFQATT and CDR2 SNEGSKA (reference sequence). The CDR3 extends over 12 amino acids. CDR3 DNA sequence: TGCAGTGCTCCACAGGGTAGGGAGACCCAGTACTTC. It yields the protein CSAPQGRETQYF.

V gene TRBV27 combines with J gene TRBJ2-1; the D is unclear. Between the trimmed V and J ends, which lost 2 bases and 9 bases, there was a span of 5 bases. CDR3 length: 11 amino acids. CDR1 and CDR2 from the germline V gene are MNHEY and SMNVEV (reference sequence). In DNA, the CDR3 is TGTGCCAGCAGTTTAGGGGTTGAGCAGTTCTTC. This translates into CASSLGVEQFF.

V usage is TRBV11-3 and J usage is TRBJ2-1; the match to TRBD2 covers 14 bases. The CDR3 runs to 18 residues. Per germline, CDR1 SGHNT and CDR2 YENEEA. The junction had 12 bases not matched to a gene; V was cut back by 2 bases and J by 9 bases. The chain's CDR3 is CASSLHAGTSGSRSEQFF. The CDR3 DNA is TGTGCCAGCAGCTTACATGCTGGGACTAGCGGGAGTAGGTCTGAGCAGTTCTTC.

The CDR3 nucleotides are TGTGCCAGCAGACCTAGCGGGAACACAGATACGCAGTATTTT. It translates to CASRPSGNTDTQYF. V and J are TRBV6-5 and TRBJ2-3; 9 bases map to TRBD2. This CDR3 spans 14 amino acids. The germline gives CDR1 MNHEY, CDR2 SVGAGI. After removal of 6 bases from V and 2 bases from J, the junction contained 3 bases not matched to a gene.

This clonotype showed up just a few times. This chain connects TRBV28 to TRBJ2-1; D is undetermined. This CDR3 has 15 amino acids. Trimming took off 4 bases at V and 3 bases at J, with 13 bases between the two ends. Germline-derived CDR1 and CDR2 are MDHEN and SYDVKM. The CDR3 here is CASSSGASGYNEQFF. CDR3 bases: TGTGCCAGCAGTTCCGGTGCGTCAGGCTACAATGAGCAGTTCTTC. The full variable domain, completed using reference TRBV28 and TRBJ2-1, is DVKVTQSSRYLVKRTGEKVFLECVQDMDHENMFWYRQDPGLGLRLIYFSYDVKMKEKGDIPEGYSVSREKKERFSLILESASTNQTSMYLCASSSGASGYNEQFFGPGTRLTVL.

This chain joins TRBV6-2 or TRBV6-3 and TRBJ2-1; 7 bases agree with TRBD2. The V gene end was trimmed by 8 bases and the J gene end by 8 bases; junction bases not matched to a gene: 9. This CDR3 is 13 amino acids long. Germline V gene lookup returns CDR1 MNHEY and CDR2 SVGEGT. CDR3 protein: CASGNGRQHEQFF. As DNA, the CDR3 is TGTGCCAGCGGTAACGGGAGGCAACATGAGCAGTTCTTC.

This sequence joins TRBV18 and TRBJ2-3, with D unresolved. This CDR3 region has 14 residues. V gave up 3 bases and J gave up 0 bases, with 7 bases separating them. The germline gives CDR1 KGHSH, CDR2 LQKENI. The CDR3 loop reads CASSPSASTDTQYF. As DNA, the CDR3 is TGTGCCAGCTCACCCTCGGCTAGCACAGATACGCAGTATTTT.

This clonotype was recorded a few times. J is TRBJ2-3 and V is TRBV7-6; TRBD2 agrees at 12 bases. Trimming removed 5 bases from V and 5 bases from J; junction bases left unmatched: 8. This CDR3 contains 16 residues. Germline lookup yields CDR1 SGHVS and CDR2 FNYEAQ. The CDR3 sequence: CASSQLAGGQGDTQYF. The CDR3 DNA follows: TGTGCCAGCAGCCAACTAGCGGGAGGCCAGGGAGATACGCAGTATTTT.

The CDR3 sequence is CASSSTSGSSPYEQYF. CDR3 sequence (DNA): TGTGCCAGCAGCTCTACTAGCGGGAGTTCGCCTTACGAGCAGTACTTC. The V call is TRBV28, the J call TRBJ2-7; 11 nucleotides agree with TRBD2. Looked up from germline, CDR1 is MDHEN and CDR2 is SYDVKM. The CDR3 consists of 16 residues. V trimming: 6 bases; J trimming: 4 bases; junction bases outside the gene matches: 11. Supplemented by reference TRBV28 and TRBJ2-7, the full variable domain reads DVKVTQSSRYLVKRTGEKVFLECVQDMDHENMFWYRQDPGLGLRLIYFSYDVKMKEKGDIPEGYSVSREKKERFSLILESASTNQTSMYLCASSSTSGSSPYEQYFGPGTRLTVT.

V usage is TRBV29-1 and J usage is TRBJ2-1, with TRBD1 matching over 10 bases. The junction had 9 bases not matched to a gene; V was cut back by 8 bases and J by 5 bases. The CDR3 sequence is 14 residues long. Germline V gene data show CDR1 as SQVTM and CDR2 as ANQGSEA. Written as DNA, the CDR3 is TGCAGCATGAGGACAGGGGGATATAACAATGAGCAGTTCTTC. Residues: CSMRTGGYNNEQFF.